Listed below are T cell receptor beta chains from one sample, sequenced in a study of cytomegalovirus exposure and HLA in healthy donors. This table comes from immunoSEQ multiplex PCR, and its TCRdb copy is limited to in-frame clones, with some not included. The sample yields 100,000 to 150,000 clones, 74% seen once. What was sequenced was PBMCs. The receptor set was obtained from a woman between 50 and 59 years old in good health and CMV-seropositive. The CDR3 runs from the conserved cysteine through the conserved F or W. Each record gives: CDR3 protein, clone size, D gene, V gene. A D gene is named only where the DNA matches it firmly. A row's size may be missing; if present it is once, few, many or a size class.

CDR3aa: CASSLLTGGQPQHF
abundance: NA
d_gene: NA
v_gene: TRBV5-8

CDR3aa: CAGSRDTQKSRNTGELFF
abundance: NA
d_gene: NA
v_gene: TRBV27

CDR3aa: CASSDNSAGMGEKLFF
abundance: NA
d_gene: NA
v_gene: TRBV6-1

CDR3aa: CASSPEVGARVFTGELFF
abundance: once
d_gene: NA
v_gene: TRBV18

CDR3aa: CASSLKSSGGASTDTQYF
abundance: NA
d_gene: TRBD2
v_gene: TRBV7-2

CDR3aa: CASSLPNPLYGYTF
abundance: once
d_gene: NA
v_gene: TRBV28

CDR3aa: CAWVRDTFNSPLHF
abundance: few
d_gene: NA
v_gene: TRBV30

CDR3aa: CAGVGAVNEKLFF
abundance: NA
d_gene: NA
v_gene: TRBV30

CDR3aa: CATLNPAGRRELFF
abundance: few
d_gene: NA
v_gene: TRBV10-3

CDR3aa: CASSVRLAGGGQFF
abundance: NA
d_gene: TRBD2
v_gene: TRBV9

CDR3aa: CASSIGGSPLHF
abundance: NA
d_gene: NA
v_gene: TRBV6-5

CDR3aa: CASSVAGYGYTF
abundance: NA
d_gene: NA
v_gene: TRBV9

CDR3aa: CASNLRGTQYF
abundance: NA
d_gene: NA
v_gene: TRBV7-9

CDR3aa: CASSKGQTFAEQYF
abundance: NA
d_gene: TRBD1
v_gene: TRBV5-1

CDR3aa: CASSFTGQNTEAFF
abundance: NA
d_gene: NA
v_gene: TRBV5-1

CDR3aa: CASSQGRFSGELEETQYF
abundance: few
d_gene: NA
v_gene: TRBV4-1

CDR3aa: CASIKQAGGPRDEQFF
abundance: few
d_gene: TRBD2
v_gene: TRBV5-1

CDR3aa: CAWTVKGYAGYTF
abundance: NA
d_gene: NA
v_gene: TRBV30

CDR3aa: CASSPRQGARGANVLTF
abundance: NA
d_gene: TRBD1
v_gene: TRBV13

CDR3aa: CATSSLSQPRDSPLHF
abundance: NA
d_gene: NA
v_gene: TRBV15

CDR3aa: CAWSTRRGPNEKLFF
abundance: NA
d_gene: NA
v_gene: TRBV30

CDR3aa: CASSDWTGNSPLHF
abundance: NA
d_gene: NA
v_gene: TRBV25-1

CDR3aa: CASRKQGAINTEAFF
abundance: NA
d_gene: TRBD1
v_gene: TRBV6-1

CDR3aa: CATMEQGQRETQYF
abundance: few
d_gene: NA
v_gene: TRBV27

CDR3aa: CASSLSAGGNQPQHF
abundance: NA
d_gene: NA
v_gene: TRBV28

CDR3aa: CTSSQDRESRDRGLETQYF
abundance: NA
d_gene: NA
v_gene: TRBV1

CDR3aa: CASRGGDRGPFLTYEQYF
abundance: many
d_gene: TRBD1
v_gene: TRBV6-4

CDR3aa: CASSVYDSSGNTIYF
abundance: NA
d_gene: NA
v_gene: TRBV9

CDR3aa: CASSPRLEETQYF
abundance: NA
d_gene: NA
v_gene: TRBV4-1

CDR3aa: CSVVLSGGYSGNTIYF
abundance: NA
d_gene: TRBD1
v_gene: TRBV29-1

CDR3aa: CASSSRGNYEQYF
abundance: NA
d_gene: NA
v_gene: TRBV7-9

CDR3aa: CASSPRGSYNEQFF
abundance: NA
d_gene: NA
v_gene: TRBV27

CDR3aa: CASSPGDSPLHF
abundance: NA
d_gene: NA
v_gene: TRBV5-1

CDR3aa: CASSVAASGGADTQYF
abundance: NA
d_gene: TRBD2
v_gene: TRBV9

CDR3aa: CASSSNYRPSTYEQYF
abundance: NA
d_gene: NA
v_gene: TRBV6-5

CDR3aa: CASSQPTGTGYGYTF
abundance: NA
d_gene: TRBD1
v_gene: TRBV4-1

CDR3aa: CASSIWSPVLRNTEAFF
abundance: NA
d_gene: NA
v_gene: TRBV19

CDR3aa: CASSMPGGPEETQYF
abundance: few
d_gene: NA
v_gene: TRBV5-4

CDR3aa: CASSQDLGGSRTDEQYF
abundance: few
d_gene: NA
v_gene: TRBV4-2

CDR3aa: CASSSRQGGKETQYF
abundance: NA
d_gene: TRBD1
v_gene: TRBV6-6

CDR3aa: CAIKREGDREDEQFF
abundance: NA
d_gene: TRBD1
v_gene: TRBV19

CDR3aa: CASSGTMGNSPLHF
abundance: NA
d_gene: NA
v_gene: TRBV2

CDR3aa: CASSLEGTGGGKETQYF
abundance: NA
d_gene: TRBD1
v_gene: TRBV5-1

CDR3aa: CAWRARAGRRDEQFF
abundance: NA
d_gene: NA
v_gene: TRBV30